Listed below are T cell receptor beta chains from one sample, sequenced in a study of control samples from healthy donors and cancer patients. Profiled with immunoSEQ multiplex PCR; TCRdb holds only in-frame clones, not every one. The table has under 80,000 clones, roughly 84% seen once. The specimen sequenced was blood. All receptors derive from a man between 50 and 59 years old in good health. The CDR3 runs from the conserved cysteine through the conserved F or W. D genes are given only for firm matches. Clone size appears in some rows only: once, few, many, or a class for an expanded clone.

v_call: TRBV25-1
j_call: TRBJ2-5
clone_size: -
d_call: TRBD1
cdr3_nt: TGTGCCAGCAGGGGACAGGTCGGGGAGACCCAGTACTTC
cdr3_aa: CASRGQVGETQYF

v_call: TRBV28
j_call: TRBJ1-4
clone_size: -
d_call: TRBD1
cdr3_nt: TGTGCCAGCAGTCTGCCCGGACAGGGTAATGAAAAACTGTTTTTT
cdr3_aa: CASSLPGQGNEKLFF

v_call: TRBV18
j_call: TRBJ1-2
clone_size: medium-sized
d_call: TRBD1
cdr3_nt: TGTGCCAGCTCCCTAGACAGGGGAGTCGAAGGCTACACCTTC
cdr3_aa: CASSLDRGVEGYTF

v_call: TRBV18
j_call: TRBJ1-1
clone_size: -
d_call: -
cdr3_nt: TGTGCCAGCTCACCAAACATGAACACTGAAGCTTTCTTT
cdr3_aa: CASSPNMNTEAFF

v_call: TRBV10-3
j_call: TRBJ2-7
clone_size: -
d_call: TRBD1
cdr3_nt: TGTGCCATCAGTGATTCCGGGACAGGGAGGGGGCAGTACTTC
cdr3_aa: CAISDSGTGRGQYF

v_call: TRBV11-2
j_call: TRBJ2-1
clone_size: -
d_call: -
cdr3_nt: TGTGCCAGCAGCCCCGATTTAAGGGTCAATGAGCAGTTCTTC
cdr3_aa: CASSPDLRVNEQFF

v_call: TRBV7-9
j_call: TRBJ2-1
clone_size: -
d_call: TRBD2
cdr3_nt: TGTGCCAGCAGCCCGAGACTAGCGGGAGTTTCCAATGAGCAGTTCTTC
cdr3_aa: CASSPRLAGVSNEQFF

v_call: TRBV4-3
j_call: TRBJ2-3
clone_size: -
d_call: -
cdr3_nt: TGCGCCAGCAGCCAAGATCTCGGGGCAGATACGCAGTATTTT
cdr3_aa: CASSQDLGADTQYF

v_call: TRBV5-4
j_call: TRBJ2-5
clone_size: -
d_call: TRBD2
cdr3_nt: TGTGCCAGCAGCTTGGTAGCGGGTTCGACCCAGTACTTC
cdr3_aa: CASSLVAGSTQYF

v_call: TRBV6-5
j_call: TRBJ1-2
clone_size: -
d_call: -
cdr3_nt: TGTGCCAGCTGCTACCAGGTGGGGGACTATGGCTACACCTTC
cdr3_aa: CASCYQVGDYGYTF

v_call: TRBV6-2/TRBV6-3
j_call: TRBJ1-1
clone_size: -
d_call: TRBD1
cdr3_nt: TGTGCCAGCAGTTACACGGAGGGGGCGGGTACTGAAGCTTTCTTT
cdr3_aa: CASSYTEGAGTEAFF

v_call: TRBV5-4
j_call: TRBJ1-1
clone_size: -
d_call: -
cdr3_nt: TGTGCCAGCAGCTCACCTATAAAAGGGAACACTGAAGCTTTCTTT
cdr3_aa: CASSSPIKGNTEAFF

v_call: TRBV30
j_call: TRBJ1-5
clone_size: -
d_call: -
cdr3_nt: TGTGCCTGGGGGACGGATAGCAATCAGCCCCAGCATTTT
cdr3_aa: CAWGTDSNQPQHF

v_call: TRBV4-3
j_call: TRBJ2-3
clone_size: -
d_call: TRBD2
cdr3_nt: TGCGCCAGCAGCCAAGATAAAAGCGGGGGGGCATCAGATACGCAGTATTTT
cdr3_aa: CASSQDKSGGASDTQYF

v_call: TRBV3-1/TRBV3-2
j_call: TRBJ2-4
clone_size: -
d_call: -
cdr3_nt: TGTGCCAGCAGCCACAAAAACATTCAGTACTTC
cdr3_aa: CASSHKNIQYF

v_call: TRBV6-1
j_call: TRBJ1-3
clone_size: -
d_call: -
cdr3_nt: TGTGCCAGCAGTGCCTCTTGGGGGGGCTCTGGAAACACCATATATTTT
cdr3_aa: CASSASWGGSGNTIYF

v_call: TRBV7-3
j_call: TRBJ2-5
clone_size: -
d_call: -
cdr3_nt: TGTGCCAGCAGCTTACCCGGGTTAGAGACCCAGTACTTC
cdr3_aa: CASSLPGLETQYF

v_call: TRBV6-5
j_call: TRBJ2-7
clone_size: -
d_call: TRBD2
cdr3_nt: TGTGCCAGCAGAATGACTAGCGGCCCCTGGGAGCAGTACTTC
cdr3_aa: CASRMTSGPWEQYF

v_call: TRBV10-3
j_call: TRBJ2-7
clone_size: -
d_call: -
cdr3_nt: TGTGCCATCAGTGGCTCGACAGGTGTCTACGAGCAGTACTTC
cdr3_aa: CAISGSTGVYEQYF

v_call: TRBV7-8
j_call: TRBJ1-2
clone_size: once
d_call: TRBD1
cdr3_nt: TGTGCCAGCAGCTTACGGACAGGGGATCTCTCTGGCTACACCTTC
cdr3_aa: CASSLRTGDLSGYTF

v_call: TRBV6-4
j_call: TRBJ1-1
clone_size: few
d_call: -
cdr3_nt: TGTGCCAGCAGTGACTCTCAGAACACTGAAGCTTTCTTT
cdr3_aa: CASSDSQNTEAFF

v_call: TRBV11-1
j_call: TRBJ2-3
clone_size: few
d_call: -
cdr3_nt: TGTGCCAGCAGCTTGGACATCTACACAGATACGCAGTATTTT
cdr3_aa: CASSLDIYTDTQYF

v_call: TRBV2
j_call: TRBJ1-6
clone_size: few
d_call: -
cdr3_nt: TGTGCCAGCAGCCTAAATCCCAATTCACCCCTCCACTTT
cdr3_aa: CASSLNPNSPLHF

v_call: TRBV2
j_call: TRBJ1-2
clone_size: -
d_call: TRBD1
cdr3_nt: TGTGCCAGCAGGGACAGGGGGCGATGCACCTTC
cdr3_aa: CASRDRGRCTF

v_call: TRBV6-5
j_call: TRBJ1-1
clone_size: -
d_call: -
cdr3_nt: TGTGCCAGCAGCCCACTCCTGGGGAGAACCACTGAAGCTTTCTTT
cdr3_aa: CASSPLLGRTTEAFF

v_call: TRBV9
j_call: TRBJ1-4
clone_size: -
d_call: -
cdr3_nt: TGTGCCAGCAGCGCAGGGGATCTGTATGAAAAACTGTTTTTT
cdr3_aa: CASSAGDLYEKLFF

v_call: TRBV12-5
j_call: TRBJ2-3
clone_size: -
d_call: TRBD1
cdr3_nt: TGTGCTAGTGGTTTGGTCGACAGGGAGGATACGCAGTATTTT
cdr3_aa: CASGLVDREDTQYF

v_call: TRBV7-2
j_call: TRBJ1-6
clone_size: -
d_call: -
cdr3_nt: TGTGCCAGCACCTTCCTGGGCGAGAATTCACCCCTCCACTTT
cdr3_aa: CASTFLGENSPLHF

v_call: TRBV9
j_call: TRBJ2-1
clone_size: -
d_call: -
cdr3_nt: TGTGCCAGCAGCGCCCACTGGGACAATGAGCAGTTCTTC
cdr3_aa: CASSAHWDNEQFF

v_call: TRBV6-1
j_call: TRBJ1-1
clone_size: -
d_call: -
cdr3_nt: TGTGCCAGCAGTGAATCTGATCGGACTGAAGCTTTCTTT
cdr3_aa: CASSESDRTEAFF

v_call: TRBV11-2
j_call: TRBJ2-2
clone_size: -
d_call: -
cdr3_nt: TGTGCCAGCAGTGCCGACGGTTACACCGGGGAGCTGTTTTTT
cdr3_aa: CASSADGYTGELFF

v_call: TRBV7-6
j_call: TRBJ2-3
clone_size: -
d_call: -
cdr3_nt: TGTGCCAGCAGCTACAACGGTCCAGATACGCAGTATTTT
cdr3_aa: CASSYNGPDTQYF

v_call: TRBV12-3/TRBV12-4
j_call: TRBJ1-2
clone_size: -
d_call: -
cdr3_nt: TGTGCCAGCAGTGGGAGCAGTAACTATGGCTACACCTTC
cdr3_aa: CASSGSSNYGYTF

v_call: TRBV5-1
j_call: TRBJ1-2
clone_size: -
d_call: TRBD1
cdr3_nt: TGCGCCAGCAGCTTGGAAGTCCCTGGGACAGGGGGCCGGGGCTACACCTTC
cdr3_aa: CASSLEVPGTGGRGYTF

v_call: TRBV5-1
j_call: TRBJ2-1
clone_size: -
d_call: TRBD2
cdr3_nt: TGCGCCAGCAGCTGGACTAGCGGGGCGAGCTCCTACAATGAGCAGTTCTTC
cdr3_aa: CASSWTSGASSYNEQFF

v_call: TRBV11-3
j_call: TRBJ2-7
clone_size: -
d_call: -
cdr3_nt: TGTGCCAGCAGCAGGGGCCCGAGCTCCTACGAGCAGTACTTC
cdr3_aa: CASSRGPSSYEQYF

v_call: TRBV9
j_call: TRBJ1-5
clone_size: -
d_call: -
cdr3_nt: TGTGCCAGCAGCGTAGGGCCGGGGAATCAGCCCCAGCATTTT
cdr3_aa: CASSVGPGNQPQHF

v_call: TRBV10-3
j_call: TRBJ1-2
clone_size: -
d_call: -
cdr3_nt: TGTGCCATCAGCGACCCGTCAACAGGGCCCTATGGCTACACCTTC
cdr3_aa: CAISDPSTGPYGYTF

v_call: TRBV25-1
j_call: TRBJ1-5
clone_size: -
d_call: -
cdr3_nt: TGTGCCAGCAGTGATGGTAGGTACGGTCTACCCCAGCATTTT
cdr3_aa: CASSDGRYGLPQHF